This T cell receptor beta chain was found in a study of T cell repertoires in cytomegalovirus infection. The CDR3 consists of 10 residues. V lost 5 bases and J lost 4, with 5 bases in between. Germline V gene data show CDR1 as SQVTM and CDR2 as ANQGSEA. Study results and caveats: CMV-specific HLA-C-restricted TCR beta clonotypes dominated the ex vivo response.

A remark on this clonotype: The antigen is undetermined.

TCRdb processed the reads anew with MiXCR; each CDR3 protein has one entry. The table lists around 170,000 distinct CDR3 sequences, roughly 15% of them singletons, with roughly a sixth in the top ten. This TCR was sampled from a human donor in good health (CMV status not recorded). Some clones in this sample may be carry-over from other donors' samples. The chain recombines TRBV29-1 with TRBJ2-5; D is uncertain. Sequencing was carried out using CD8+ T cells from PBMCs. The CDR3: CSVKLETQYF. The CDR3 bases are TGCAGCGTTAAACTAGAGACCCAGTACTTC.